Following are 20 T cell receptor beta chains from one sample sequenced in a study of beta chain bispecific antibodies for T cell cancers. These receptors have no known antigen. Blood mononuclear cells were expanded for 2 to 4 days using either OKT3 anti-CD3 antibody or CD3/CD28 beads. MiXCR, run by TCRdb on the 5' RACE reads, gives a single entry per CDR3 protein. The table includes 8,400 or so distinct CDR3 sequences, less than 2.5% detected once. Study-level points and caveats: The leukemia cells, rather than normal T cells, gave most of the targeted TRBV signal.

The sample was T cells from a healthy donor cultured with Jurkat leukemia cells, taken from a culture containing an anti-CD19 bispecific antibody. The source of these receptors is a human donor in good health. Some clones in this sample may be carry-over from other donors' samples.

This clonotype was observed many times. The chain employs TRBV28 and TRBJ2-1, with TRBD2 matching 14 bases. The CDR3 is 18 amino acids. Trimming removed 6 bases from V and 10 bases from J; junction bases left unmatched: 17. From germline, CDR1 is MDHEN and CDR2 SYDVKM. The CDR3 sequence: CASSWTGEGLAGANEQFF. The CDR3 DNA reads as TGTGCCAGCAGCTGGACAGGGGAGGGACTAGCGGGGGCTAACGAGCAGTTCTTC.

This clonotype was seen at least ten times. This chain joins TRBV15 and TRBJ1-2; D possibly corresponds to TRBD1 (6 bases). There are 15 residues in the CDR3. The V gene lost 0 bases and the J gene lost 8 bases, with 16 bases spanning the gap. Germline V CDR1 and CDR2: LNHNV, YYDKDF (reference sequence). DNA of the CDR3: TGTGCCACCAGCAGAGATTGGGAGACAGGCAGCGGCTACACCTTC. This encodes CATSRDWETGSGYTF.

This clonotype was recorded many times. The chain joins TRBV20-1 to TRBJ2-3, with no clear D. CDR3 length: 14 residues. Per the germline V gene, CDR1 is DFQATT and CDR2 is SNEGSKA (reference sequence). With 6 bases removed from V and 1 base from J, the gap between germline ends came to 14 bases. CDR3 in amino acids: CSATRPDGTDTQYF. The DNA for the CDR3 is TGCAGTGCAACCCGCCCGGATGGCACAGATACGCAGTATTTT.

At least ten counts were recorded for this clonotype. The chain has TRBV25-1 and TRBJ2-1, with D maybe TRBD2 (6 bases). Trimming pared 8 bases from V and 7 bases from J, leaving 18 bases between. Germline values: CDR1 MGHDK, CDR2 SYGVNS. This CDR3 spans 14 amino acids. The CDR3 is CASGGWGDSNEQFF. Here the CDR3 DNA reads TGTGCCAGCGGAGGCTGGGGGGACTCGAATGAGCAGTTCTTC.

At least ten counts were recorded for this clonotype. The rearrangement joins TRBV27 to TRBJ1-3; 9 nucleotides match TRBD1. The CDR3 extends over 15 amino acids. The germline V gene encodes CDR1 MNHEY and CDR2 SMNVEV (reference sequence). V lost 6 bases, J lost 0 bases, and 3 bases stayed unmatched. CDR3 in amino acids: CASSQTGGSGNTIYF. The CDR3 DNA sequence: TGTGCCAGCAGCCAGACAGGGGGCTCTGGAAACACCATATATTTT.

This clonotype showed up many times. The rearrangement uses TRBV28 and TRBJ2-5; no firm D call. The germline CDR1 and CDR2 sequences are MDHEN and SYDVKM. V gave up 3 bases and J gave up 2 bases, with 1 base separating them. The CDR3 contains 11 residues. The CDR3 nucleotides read TGTGCCAGCAGTTTGCAAGAGACCCAGTACTTC. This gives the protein CASSLQETQYF. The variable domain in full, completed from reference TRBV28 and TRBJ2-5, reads DVKVTQSSRYLVKRTGEKVFLECVQDMDHENMFWYRQDPGLGLRLIYFSYDVKMKEKGDIPEGYSVSREKKERFSLILESASTNQTSMYLCASSLQETQYFGPGTRLLVL.

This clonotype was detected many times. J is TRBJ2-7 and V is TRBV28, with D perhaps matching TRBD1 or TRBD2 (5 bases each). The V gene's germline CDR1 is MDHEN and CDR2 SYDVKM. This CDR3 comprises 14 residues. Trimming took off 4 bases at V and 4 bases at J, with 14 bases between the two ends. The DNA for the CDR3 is TGTGCCAGCAGTTCGAGGGGCGACCTATACGAGCAGTACTTC. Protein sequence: CASSSRGDLYEQYF.

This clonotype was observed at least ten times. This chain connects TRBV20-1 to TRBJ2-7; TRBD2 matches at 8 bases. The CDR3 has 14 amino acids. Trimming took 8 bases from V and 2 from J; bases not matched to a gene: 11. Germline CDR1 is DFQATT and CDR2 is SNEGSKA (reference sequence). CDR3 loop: CSQVPRGEPYEQYF. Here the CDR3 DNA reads TGCAGTCAGGTCCCGCGGGGGGAACCCTACGAGCAGTACTTC.

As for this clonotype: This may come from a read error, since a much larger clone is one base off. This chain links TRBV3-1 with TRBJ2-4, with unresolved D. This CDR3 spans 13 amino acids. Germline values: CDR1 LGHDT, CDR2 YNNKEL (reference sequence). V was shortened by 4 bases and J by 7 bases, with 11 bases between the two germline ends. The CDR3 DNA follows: TGTGCCAGCAGCCCCACGCATCAGAACATTCAGTACTTC. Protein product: CASSPTHQNIQYF.

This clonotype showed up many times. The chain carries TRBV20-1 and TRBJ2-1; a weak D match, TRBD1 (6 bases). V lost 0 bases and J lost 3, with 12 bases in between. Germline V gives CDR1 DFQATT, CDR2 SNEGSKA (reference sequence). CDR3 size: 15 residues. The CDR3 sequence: CSARDRGSYYNEQFF. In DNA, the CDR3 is TGCAGTGCTAGAGACAGGGGATCATACTACAATGAGCAGTTCTTC.

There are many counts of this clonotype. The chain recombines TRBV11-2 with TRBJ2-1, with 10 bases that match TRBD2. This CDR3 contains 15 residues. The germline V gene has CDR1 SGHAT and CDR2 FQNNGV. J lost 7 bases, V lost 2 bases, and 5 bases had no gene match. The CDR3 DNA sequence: TGTGCCAGCAGCTTAAGCGGGGGGGCAAGTAATGAGCAGTTCTTC. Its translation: CASSLSGGASNEQFF.

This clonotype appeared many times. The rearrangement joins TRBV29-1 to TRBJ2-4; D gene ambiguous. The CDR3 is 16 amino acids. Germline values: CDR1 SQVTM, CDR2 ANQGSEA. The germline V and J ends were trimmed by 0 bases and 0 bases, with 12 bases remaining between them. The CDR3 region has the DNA TGCAGCGTTGAAGAGGTAACGGAGATAGCCAAAAACATTCAGTACTTC. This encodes CSVEEVTEIAKNIQYF.

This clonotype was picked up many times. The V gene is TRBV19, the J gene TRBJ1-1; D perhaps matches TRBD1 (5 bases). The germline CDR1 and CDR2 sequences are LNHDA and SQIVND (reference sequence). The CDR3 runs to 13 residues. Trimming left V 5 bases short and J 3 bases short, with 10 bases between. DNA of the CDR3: TGTGCCAGTAGTCCTGGACATTACACTGAAGCTTTCTTT. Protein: CASSPGHYTEAFF.

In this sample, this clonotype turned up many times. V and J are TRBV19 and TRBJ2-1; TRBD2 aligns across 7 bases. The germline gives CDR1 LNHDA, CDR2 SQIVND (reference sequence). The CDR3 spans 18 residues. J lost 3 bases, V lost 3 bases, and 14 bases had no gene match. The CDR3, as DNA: TGTGCCAGTAGTATTATATCGGTGTGGCGGGGGATCTACAATGAGCAGTTCTTC. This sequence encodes CASSIISVWRGIYNEQFF.

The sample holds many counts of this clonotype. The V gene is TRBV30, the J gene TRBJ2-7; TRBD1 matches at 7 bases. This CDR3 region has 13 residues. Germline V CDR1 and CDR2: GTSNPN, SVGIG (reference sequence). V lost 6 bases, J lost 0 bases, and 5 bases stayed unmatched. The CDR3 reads CACRDSSSYEQYF. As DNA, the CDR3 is TGTGCCTGTAGGGACAGTTCCTCCTACGAGCAGTACTTC.

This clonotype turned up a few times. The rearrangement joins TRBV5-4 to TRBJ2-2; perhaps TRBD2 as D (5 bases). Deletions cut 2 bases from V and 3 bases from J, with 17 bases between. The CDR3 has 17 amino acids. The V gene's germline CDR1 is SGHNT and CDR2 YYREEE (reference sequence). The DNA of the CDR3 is TGTGCCAGCAGCTTTTGGACTGATCACCCGGACACCGGGGAGCTGTTTTTT. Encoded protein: CASSFWTDHPDTGELFF. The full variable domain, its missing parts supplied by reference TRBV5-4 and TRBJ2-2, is ETGVTQSPTHLIKTRGQQVTLRCSSQSGHNTVSWYQQALGQGPQFIFQYYREEENGRGNFPPRFSGLQFPNYSSELNVNALELDDSALYLCASSFWTDHPDTGELFFGEGSRLTVL.

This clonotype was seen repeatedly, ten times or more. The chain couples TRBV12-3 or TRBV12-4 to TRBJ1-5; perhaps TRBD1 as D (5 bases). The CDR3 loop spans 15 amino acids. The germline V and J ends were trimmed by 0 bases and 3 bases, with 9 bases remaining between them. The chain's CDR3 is CASSLAQGSNQPQHF. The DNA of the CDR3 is TGTGCCAGCAGTTTAGCGCAGGGTTCCAATCAGCCCCAGCATTTT.

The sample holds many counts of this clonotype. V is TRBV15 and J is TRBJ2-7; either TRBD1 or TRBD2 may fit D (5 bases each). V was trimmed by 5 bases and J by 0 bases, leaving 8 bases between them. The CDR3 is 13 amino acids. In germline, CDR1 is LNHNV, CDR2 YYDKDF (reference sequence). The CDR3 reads CATSGGRSYEQYF. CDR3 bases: TGTGCCACCAGCGGGGGACGCTCCTACGAGCAGTACTTC.

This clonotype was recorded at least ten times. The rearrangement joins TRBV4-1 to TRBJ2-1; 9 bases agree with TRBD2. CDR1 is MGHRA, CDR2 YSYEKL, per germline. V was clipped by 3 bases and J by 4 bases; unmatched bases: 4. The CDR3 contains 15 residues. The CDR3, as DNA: TGCGCCAGCAGCCAGGCTAGCGGGGTTTACAATGAGCAGTTCTTC. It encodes CASSQASGVYNEQFF.

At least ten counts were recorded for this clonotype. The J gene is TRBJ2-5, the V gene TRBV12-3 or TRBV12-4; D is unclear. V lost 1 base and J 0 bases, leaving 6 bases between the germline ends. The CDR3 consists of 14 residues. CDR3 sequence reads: CASSLGPNQETQYF. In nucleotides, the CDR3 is TGTGCCAGCAGTTTAGGACCGAACCAAGAGACCCAGTACTTC.